These 22 T cell receptor beta chains were sequenced from one sample in a study of T cell responses to AZD1222 COVID-19 vaccine. Using immunoSEQ multiplex PCR, the repertoire was profiled, and TCRdb retains in-frame clones only, with some absent. Of fewer than 200,000 clones listed, roughly 91% were seen once; the top ten hold roughly 26%. The starting material was peripheral blood, obtained 28 days after the second AZD1222 dose. Source of these receptors: an adult who received the AZD1222 COVID-19 vaccine.

J is TRBJ1-5 and V is TRBV7-9; 9 positions match TRBD1. This CDR3 is built from 16 residues. V was pared by 1 base and J by 6 bases, with 7 bases of the junction left unmatched. Germline assignment: CDR1 SEHNR and CDR2 FQNEAQ (reference sequence). The DNA of the CDR3 is TGTGCCAGCAGCTTAGGGACAGGGGTTGTTGGTCAGCCCCAGCATTTT. This sequence encodes CASSLGTGVVGQPQHF.

V and J are TRBV6-5 and TRBJ1-1; TRBD1 might be the D (6 bases). Trimming took off 2 bases at V and 1 base at J, with 8 bases between the two ends. Germline V gives CDR1 MNHEY, CDR2 SVGAGI. This CDR3 spans 14 amino acids. The chain's CDR3 is CASSYDRTNTEAFF. The CDR3 coding sequence is TGTGCCAGCAGTTACGACAGGACGAACACTGAAGCTTTCTTT.

CDR3 region: CAWSVQKGGAGNTIYF. The CDR3, as DNA: TGTGCCTGGAGTGTACAGAAAGGGGGAGCTGGAAACACCATATATTTT. The chain employs TRBV30 and TRBJ1-3, with TRBD1 as a possible D gene (6 bases). CDR1 GTSNPN and CDR2 SVGIG come from the germline V gene (reference sequence). V lost 0 bases, J lost 2 bases, and 14 bases lay in between. There are 16 residues in the CDR3.

This clone has just a few counts. The chain has TRBV19 and TRBJ1-1; D unresolved. Germline V gene sequence: CDR1 LNHDA, CDR2 SQIVND (reference sequence). V gave up 6 bases and J gave up 0 bases, with 14 bases separating them. The CDR3 has 15 residues. In DNA form, the CDR3 reads TGTGCCAGTAGGACGCTCGGGCCGGTGAACACTGAAGCTTTCTTT. It is translated as CASRTLGPVNTEAFF.

This clone has only a few counts. Other DNA sequences of this sample code for an identical CDR3. This sequence joins TRBV6-1 and TRBJ2-7, with D tentatively TRBD1 (6 bases). Between the trimmed V and J ends, which lost 0 bases and 3 bases, there was a span of 15 bases. Per the germline V gene, CDR1 is MNHNS and CDR2 is SASEGT. This CDR3 comprises 16 residues. The chain's CDR3 is CASSEAFRGLNYEQYF. As DNA, the CDR3 is TGTGCCAGCAGTGAAGCTTTCAGGGGTCTAAACTACGAGCAGTACTTC.

This chain connects TRBV4-3 to TRBJ1-1; D unclear. CDR3 length: 15 amino acids. V was cut by 0 bases and J by 1 base, with 9 bases left in between. The germline gives CDR1 LGHNA, CDR2 YSLEER. This chain's CDR3 is CASSQDMGGNTEAFF. CDR3 DNA sequence: TGCGCCAGCAGCCAAGATATGGGCGGGAACACTGAAGCTTTCTTT.

The genes are TRBV15 and TRBJ2-5; 9 nucleotides line up with TRBD1. Germline V gene sequence: CDR1 LNHNV, CDR2 YYDKDF (reference sequence). Unmatched junction bases numbered 0, after V lost 3 bases and J lost 1 base. CDR3 length: 14 amino acids. CDR3 amino acids: CATSRTGGQETQYF. The DNA for the CDR3 is TGTGCCACCAGCAGGACAGGGGGCCAAGAGACCCAGTACTTC.

The chain couples TRBV7-2 to TRBJ2-2; 7 nucleotides align to TRBD2. The CDR3 spans 15 residues. V was pared by 1 base and J by 5 bases, with 4 bases of the junction left unmatched. Germline lookup yields CDR1 SGHTA and CDR2 FQGNSA. CDR3 protein: CASSLGSGLTGELFF. Here the CDR3 DNA reads TGTGCCAGCAGCTTAGGGTCGGGACTAACCGGGGAGCTGTTTTTT.

This clone was seen a single time. This chain connects TRBV7-3 to TRBJ1-6; the D is unclear. Between the trimmed V and J ends, which lost 0 bases and 7 bases, there was a span of 7 bases. This CDR3 contains 14 residues. Germline V gene lookup returns CDR1 SGHTA and CDR2 FQGTGA. The CDR3 is CASSLTGRNSPLHF. The CDR3 nucleotides read TGTGCCAGCAGCTTAACAGGGAGGAATTCACCCCTCCACTTT.

The gene calls are TRBV2 and TRBJ1-2; possible D gene TRBD1, 5 bases. Germline loops: CDR1 SNHLY, CDR2 FYNNEI. The CDR3 is 13 amino acids. Trimming took off 8 bases at V and 7 bases at J, with 17 bases between the two ends. The CDR3 region has the DNA TGTGCCAGCGGGATGGGCTCGAGGGGTGGCTACACCTTC. This gives the protein CASGMGSRGGYTF.

The rearrangement uses TRBV23-1 and TRBJ2-2, with 14 nucleotides matching TRBD2. TRBV23-1 is an ORF; its function is uncertain. The CDR3 has 19 amino acids. Trimming removed 4 bases from V and 1 base from J; junction bases left unmatched: 8. CDR3 coding DNA: TGCGCCAGCAGTCCTAGGACTAGCGGGAGGCCGGGGAACACCGGGGAGCTGTTTTTT. Translation: CASSPRTSGRPGNTGELFF.

V usage is TRBV5-5 and J usage is TRBJ2-3; D not resolved. Deletions cut 2 bases from V and 0 bases from J, with 10 bases between. There are 15 residues in the CDR3. From germline, CDR1 is SGHKS and CDR2 YYEKEE (reference sequence). The CDR3 here is CASSLRSDSTDTQYF. For the CDR3, the DNA is TGTGCCAGCAGCTTACGGTCGGATAGCACAGATACGCAGTATTTT. Full variable domain (outside the CDR3, taken from reference TRBV5-5 and TRBJ2-3): DAGVTQSPTHLIKTRGQQVTLRCSPISGHKSVSWYQQVLGQGPQFIFQYYEKEERGRGNFPDRFSARQFPNYSSELNVNALLLGDSALYLCASSLRSDSTDTQYFGPGTRLTVL.

Concerning this clone itself: A read error may produce the germline difference seen at one junction end. The chain links TRBV3-1 (or the pseudogene TRBV3-2) to TRBJ2-5, with D possibly TRBD2 on 5 matching bases. In germline, CDR1 is LGHDT, CDR2 YNNKEL (reference sequence). The CDR3 is 14 amino acids. DNA of the CDR3: TGTGCCAGCAGCCAAGATCGTCTCAGGACTCGATACGACTTC. It yields the protein CASSQDRLRTRYDF.

This clone was picked up one time. J is TRBJ1-4 and V is TRBV9, with TRBD1 matching 8 bases. Looked up from germline, CDR1 is SGDLS and CDR2 is YYNGEE. With V trimmed by 1 base and J by 0 bases, 8 bases remained unmatched. The CDR3 has 18 residues. This chain's CDR3 is CASSVSVGDRPTNEKLFF. The CDR3, as DNA: TGTGCCAGCAGCGTAAGCGTCGGGGACAGGCCAACTAATGAAAAACTGTTTTTT.

The J gene is TRBJ2-1, the V gene TRBV5-1, with 13 bases that match TRBD2. V lost 0 bases and J lost 4; bases outside the gene matches: 10. There are 19 residues in the CDR3. CDR1 is SGHRS, CDR2 YFSETQ, per germline. In nucleotides, the CDR3 is TGCGCCAGCAGCTTGGGGGTACTAGCGGGAGGGCCGGATTACAATGAGCAGTTCTTC. Its translation is CASSLGVLAGGPDYNEQFF. Looking up the rest from reference TRBV5-1 and TRBJ2-1 gives the full variable domain: KAGVTQTPRYLIKTRGQQVTLSCSPISGHRSVSWYQQTPGQGLQFLFEYFSETQRNKGNFPGRFSGRQFSNSRSEMNVSTLELGDSALYLCASSLGVLAGGPDYNEQFFGPGTRLTVL.

The chain carries TRBV27 and TRBJ1-2; D not resolved. Germline V lookup: CDR1 MNHEY, CDR2 SMNVEV (reference sequence). The germline V and J ends were trimmed by 5 bases and 8 bases, with 18 bases remaining between them. The CDR3 sequence is 14 residues long. CDR3 amino acids: CASSQRFELGGYTF. The CDR3 nucleotides read TGTGCCAGCAGTCAAAGGTTCGAGCTAGGAGGCTACACCTTC.

CDR3 in DNA: TGTGCCACCAGTCCCGGGACAGGGCGCTACGAGCAGTACTTC. This gives the protein CATSPGTGRYEQYF. V and J are TRBV24-1 and TRBJ2-7; TRBD1 matches at 9 bases. This CDR3 is built from 14 residues. The germline gives CDR1 KGHDR, CDR2 SFDVKD. V lost 6 bases and J lost 3; bases outside the gene matches: 5.

The gene calls are TRBV27 and TRBJ2-1; 14 bases line up with TRBD2. Germline V CDR1 and CDR2: MNHEY, SMNVEV (reference sequence). Unmatched junction bases numbered 14, after V lost 6 bases and J lost 16 bases. The CDR3 is 15 residues long. CDR3: CASRSLTSGRARGFF. In nucleotides, the CDR3 is TGTGCCAGCAGATCTTTGACTAGCGGGAGGGCAAGAGGATTCTTC.

The chain uses TRBV24-1 and TRBJ2-7; D gene ambiguous. The CDR3 is 12 residues long. CDR1 KGHDR and CDR2 SFDVKD come from the germline V gene. Trimming shortened V by 5 bases and J by 3 bases, and 7 bases separated the two germline ends. The CDR3 DNA follows: TGTGCCACCAGTGCGTCTCACTACGAGCAGTACTTC. It codes for CATSASHYEQYF.

This rearrangement joins TRBV30 to TRBJ1-4; D is ambiguous. Germline V gene lookup returns CDR1 GTSNPN and CDR2 SVGIG (reference sequence). Trimming removed 0 bases from V and 8 bases from J, with 7 bases in between. The CDR3 sequence is 12 residues long. The CDR3 reads CAWSVLKEKLFF. For the CDR3, the DNA is TGTGCCTGGAGTGTACTGAAGGAAAAACTGTTTTTT.

This rearrangement joins TRBV7-2 to TRBJ1-5; the D gene is possibly TRBD1 (5 bases). V lost 0 bases and J lost 3, with 9 bases in between. This CDR3 spans 15 amino acids. The germline CDR1 and CDR2 sequences are SGHTA and FQGNSA. The CDR3 DNA follows: TGTGCCAGCAGCTTAGCTAGGGGAGACAATCAGCCCCAGCATTTT. This encodes CASSLARGDNQPQHF.

The chain carries TRBV12-3 or TRBV12-4 and TRBJ2-1; 8 positions agree with TRBD2. V was pared by 6 bases and J by 10 bases, with 2 bases of the junction left unmatched. The CDR3 consists of 11 residues. In DNA form, the CDR3 reads TGTGCCAGCAGACGACTAGCGGAGCAGTTCTTC. It encodes CASRRLAEQFF.